These 32 T cell receptor beta chains were all obtained from the same sample, sequenced in a study of T cell repertoires in cytomegalovirus infection. TCRdb ran MiXCR on the reads and lists one entry per CDR3 protein. The table lists about 920,000 distinct CDR3 sequences, under 40% of them singletons. These TCRs' antigens remain unknown. The input for sequencing was cultured CD8+ T cells from PBMCs, taken from culture after CMV antigen stimulation. The receptors here all came from a human donor in good health (CMV status not recorded). Some clones in this sample may be carry-over from other donors' samples.

This clonotype was found a few times. The chain carries TRBV7-6 and TRBJ2-3; D tentatively fits TRBD1 or TRBD2 (5 bases each). CDR1 is SGHVS, CDR2 FNYEAQ, per germline. This CDR3 spans 12 amino acids. V lost 5 bases and J lost 10, with 13 bases in between. CDR3 coding DNA: TGTGCCAGCAGCCTCTCCAGGGACGCGCAGTATTTT. Translating it yields CASSLSRDAQYF.

This clonotype was found a few times. The V gene is TRBV4-1, the J gene TRBJ1-4; no clear D gene. The ends were cut back, 2 bases at V and 0 bases at J, with 10 bases in the middle. Germline CDR1 MGHRA, CDR2 YSYEKL. The CDR3 runs to 16 residues. Here the CDR3 DNA reads TGCGCCAGCAGCCAAACCCCCGGAGCAACTAATGAAAAACTGTTTTTT. Residues: CASSQTPGATNEKLFF.

The chain uses TRBV28 and TRBJ2-2; 7 nucleotides line up with TRBD1. Germline V lookup: CDR1 MDHEN, CDR2 SYDVKM. The CDR3 sequence is 13 residues long. V was pared by 5 bases and J by 4 bases, with 1 base of the junction left unmatched. CDR3 residues: CASSRGLTGELFF. CDR3 sequence (DNA): TGTGCCAGCAGTAGGGGGCTCACCGGGGAGCTGTTTTTT.

This clonotype has just a few counts. The gene calls are TRBV5-8 and TRBJ1-6; TRBD1 matches 8 bases. Germline CDR1 and CDR2: SGHTS and YDEGEE. V shed 0 bases and J 8 bases; nucleotides not matched to a gene: 7. The CDR3 has 16 residues. The CDR3 nucleotides are TGTGCCAGCAGCTTGGAGTGGCAGGGGGCCCATTCACCCCTCCACTTT. Translating it yields CASSLEWQGAHSPLHF.

With regard to this clonotype: One end of the junction varies from germline; a read error may be responsible. V and J are TRBV7-6 and TRBJ2-1, with a weak D call TRBD2 (6 bases). CDR1 SGHVS and CDR2 FNYEAQ come from the germline V gene. The CDR3 has 15 amino acids. CDR3 bases: TGTGTCAGCAGCAGCCGGGACTTATCCTACAATGAGCAGTTCTTC. The encoded protein is CVSSSRDLSYNEQFF.

The chain joins TRBV7-9 to TRBJ2-5; possibly TRBD1 for D (6 bases). The V gene's germline CDR1 is SEHNR and CDR2 FQNEAQ (reference sequence). Between the trimmed V and J ends, which lost 5 bases and 1 base, there was a span of 14 bases. The CDR3 is 15 residues long. CDR3 nucleotides: TGTGCCAGCAGCCAGGGACCAGGGGCCCAAGAGACCCAGTACTTC. This sequence encodes CASSQGPGAQETQYF.

Concerning this clonotype: It may be a read error: a sequence one base away is much more abundant. The CDR3 DNA reads TGTGCCAACACCTATCCTGAAGGCCGAGCCAAAAACATTCAGTACTTC. As protein: CANTYPEGRAKNIQYF. This chain joins TRBV7-4 and TRBJ2-4; D unresolved. The V and J ends lost 10 bases and 0 bases respectively, with 19 bases between them. CDR3 length: 16 residues. CDR1 is SGHVT, CDR2 SQSDAQ, per germline.

This clonotype has just a few counts. The rearrangement joins TRBV2 to TRBJ1-6; D gene unclear. V lost 1 base to trimming and J lost 7 bases, with 5 bases between them. The germline V gene has CDR1 SNHLY and CDR2 FYNNEI. The CDR3 is 13 amino acids. The CDR3 here is CASSEVANSPLHF. Here the CDR3 DNA reads TGTGCCAGCAGTGAAGTGGCCAATTCACCCCTCCACTTT.

The chain couples TRBV12-3 or TRBV12-4 to TRBJ1-4, with TRBD1 as a possible D gene (6 bases). CDR3 size: 15 residues. The V and J ends lost 5 bases and 4 bases respectively, with 14 bases between them. Here the CDR3 DNA reads TGTGCCAGCAGTAGTCAGGGGCTTGATAATGAAAAACTGTTTTTT. It specifies CASSSQGLDNEKLFF.

Only a few counts were recorded for this clonotype. This chain connects TRBV6-4 to TRBJ1-1; tentatively, D is TRBD1 (5 bases). Trimming took off 2 bases at V and 8 bases at J, with 9 bases between the two ends. CDR1 and CDR2 (germline): MRHNA, SNTAGT. The CDR3 contains 12 residues. The CDR3 sequence: CASSDGGGEAFF. The CDR3 DNA reads as TGTGCCAGCAGTGACGGGGGTGGGGAAGCTTTCTTT.

This rearrangement joins TRBV7-9 to TRBJ2-1; no definite D call. Germline loops: CDR1 SEHNR, CDR2 FQNEAQ (reference sequence). V was shortened by 5 bases and J by 4 bases, with 9 bases between the two germline ends. The CDR3 has 13 residues. CDR3 region: CASSESLYNEQFF. Written as DNA, the CDR3 is TGTGCCAGCAGCGAGAGCCTGTACAATGAGCAGTTCTTC.

V and J are TRBV5-8 and TRBJ2-2; D call uncertain. From germline, CDR1 is SGHTS and CDR2 YDEGEE. This CDR3 is 14 amino acids long. V was cut by 0 bases and J by 7 bases, with 10 bases left in between. The CDR3, as DNA: TGTGCCAGCAGCTTGGGAGGAGACATCGGGGAGCTGTTTTTT. Amino acids: CASSLGGDIGELFF. Drawing the rest from reference TRBV5-8 and TRBJ2-2, the complete variable domain is EAGVTQSPTHLIKTRGQQATLRCSPISGHTSVYWYQQALGLGLQFLLWYDEGEERNRGNFPPRFSGRQFPNYSSELNVNALELEDSALYLCASSLGGDIGELFFGEGSRLTVL.

This chain joins TRBV10-3 and TRBJ2-7; D perhaps matches TRBD2 (6 bases). Trimming took 7 bases from V and 3 from J, leaving 19 bases between them. The CDR3 extends over 15 amino acids. Germline V gene sequence: CDR1 ENHRY, CDR2 SYGVKD. For the CDR3, the DNA is TGTGCCATCACCTCAGGACTACCACCAGTCTACGAGCAGTACTTC. Translation: CAITSGLPPVYEQYF.

This clonotype was counted between two and nine times. This chain links TRBV27 with TRBJ2-1; 11 positions agree with TRBD2. Germline trimming cut 0 bases from V and 8 bases from J; bases unmatched to any gene: 3. The CDR3 totals 15 residues. Germline-derived CDR1 and CDR2 are MNHEY and SMNVEV (reference sequence). The CDR3 loop is CASSLSSGGADEQFF. CDR3 sequence (DNA): TGTGCCAGCAGTTTATCTAGCGGGGGGGCCGATGAGCAGTTCTTC.

This clonotype turned up a few times. The rearrangement joins TRBV12-3 or TRBV12-4 to TRBJ2-3; D might be TRBD1 (7 bases). Trimming stripped 5 bases from V and 2 bases from J, with 17 bases between. The CDR3 sequence is 16 residues long. The CDR3 bases are TGTGCCAGCAGTCTGCGGGACAGACAACCCACAGATACGCAGTATTTT. The encoded protein is CASSLRDRQPTDTQYF.

The V call is TRBV4-1, the J call TRBJ2-7; 8 bases are shared with TRBD2. Germline CDR1 reads MGHRA; CDR2 reads YSYEKL. V was pared by 4 bases and J by 6 bases, with 5 bases of the junction left unmatched. This CDR3 region has 13 residues. CDR3 bases: TGCGCCAGCAGCCCCCGGGGGGGAACCGAGCAGTACTTC. Translation gives CASSPRGGTEQYF.

In DNA form, the CDR3 reads TGTGCCAGCAGCGAGCCTACTAATGAAAAACTGTTTTTT. Protein sequence: CASSEPTNEKLFF. This rearrangement joins TRBV13 to TRBJ1-4; the D is unclear. The V and J ends lost 5 bases and 2 bases respectively, with 6 bases between them. The germline V gene encodes CDR1 PRHDT and CDR2 FYEKMQ (reference sequence). The CDR3 length is 13 residues.

The gene calls are TRBV25-1 and TRBJ2-2; D gene ambiguous. V dropped 7 bases and J dropped 4 bases, with 10 bases sitting between them. The CDR3 spans 13 residues. Germline values: CDR1 MGHDK, CDR2 SYGVNS. CDR3 in DNA: TGTGCCAGCACCTCCAAAAGCACCGGGGAGCTGTTTTTT. Amino acid sequence: CASTSKSTGELFF.

In its sample, this clonotype was seen a few times. The V call is TRBV20-1, the J call TRBJ1-2; the D is unclear. The CDR3 has 13 amino acids. The germline V and J ends were trimmed by 5 bases and 0 bases, with 10 bases remaining between them. CDR1 is DFQATT, CDR2 SNEGSKA, per germline (reference sequence). The CDR3 protein is CSAVSEANYGYTF. The CDR3 nucleotides read TGCAGTGCTGTATCTGAAGCTAACTATGGCTACACCTTC.

The V call is TRBV27, the J call TRBJ2-2; D ambiguous. The CDR3 runs to 14 residues. Trimming removed 3 bases from V and 4 bases from J, with 9 bases in between. Germline lookup yields CDR1 MNHEY and CDR2 SMNVEV (reference sequence). The CDR3 reads CASSLIRVTGELFF. CDR3 DNA: TGTGCCAGCAGTTTGATACGGGTCACCGGGGAGCTGTTTTTT.

The chain has TRBV19 and TRBJ1-5; D call uncertain. Germline CDR1 reads LNHDA; CDR2 reads SQIVND (reference sequence). The CDR3 is made up of 14 amino acids. V lost 5 bases and J lost 0, with 8 bases in between. CDR3 coding DNA: TGTGCCAGTAGTGAACACCATAGCAATCAGCCCCAGCATTTT. It codes for CASSEHHSNQPQHF. Variable domain in full (rest from reference TRBV19 and TRBJ1-5): DGGITQSPKYLFRKEGQNVTLSCEQNLNHDAMYWYRQDPGQGLRLIYYSQIVNDFQKGDIAEGYSVSREKKESFPLTVTSAQKNPTAFYLCASSEHHSNQPQHFGDGTRLSIL.

V and J are TRBV12-5 and TRBJ1-3, with 7 bases identical to TRBD1. Germline CDR1 and CDR2: LGHNT and FRNRAP. This CDR3 has 13 residues. The V segment lost 5 bases and the J segment 8 bases; nucleotides outside the gene matches: 6. CDR3 in DNA: TGTGCTAGTGGTCGGGACAGCGGGGACACCATATATTTT. Amino acid sequence: CASGRDSGDTIYF.

This clonotype was recorded many times. One end of the junction fails to match germline, which may point to a read error. This chain uses TRBV4-1 with TRBJ1-6; D possibly corresponds to TRBD1 (5 bases). The germline V gene has CDR1 MGHRA and CDR2 YSYEKL. There are 13 residues in the CDR3. This CDR3 reads CASSQDGGSPLHF. CDR3 DNA sequence: TGTGCCAGTAGCCAAGACGGGGGTTCACCCCTCCACTTT.

The chain combines TRBV27 with TRBJ2-2, with D hard to call. V was cut by 6 bases and J by 5 bases, with 7 bases left in between. The CDR3 runs 12 residues. Germline CDR1 reads MNHEY; CDR2 reads SMNVEV (reference sequence). In DNA, the CDR3 is TGTGCCAGCAGGACAACAACCGGGGAGCTGTTTTTT. This codes for CASRTTTGELFF.

This rearrangement joins TRBV7-9 to TRBJ1-5; D is perhaps TRBD1 (6 bases). V lost 5 bases to trimming and J lost 4 bases, with 15 bases between them. Germline CDR1 SEHNR, CDR2 FQNEAQ (reference sequence). This CDR3 is built from 15 residues. CDR3 sequence reads: CASSTGGLGNQPQHF. The CDR3 nucleotides are TGTGCCAGCAGCACCGGGGGGCTTGGGAATCAGCCCCAGCATTTT.

The sample holds a few counts of this clonotype. The chain has TRBV10-3 and TRBJ1-5; 9 bases match TRBD1. After removal of 6 bases from V and 2 bases from J, the junction contained 8 bases not matched to a gene. CDR3 length: 16 amino acids. Germline loops: CDR1 ENHRY, CDR2 SYGVKD. CDR3 DNA: TGTGCCATCAGCGATACGGGACAGGGAGGCAATCAGCCCCAGCATTTT. Translating it yields CAISDTGQGGNQPQHF.

The V call is TRBV5-5, the J call TRBJ2-2; D call uncertain. Germline CDR1 reads SGHKS; CDR2 reads YYEKEE (reference sequence). The CDR3 runs to 15 residues. Trimming stripped 0 bases from V and 4 bases from J, with 10 bases between. This CDR3 is CASSLDWGTTGELFF. The CDR3 coding sequence is TGTGCCAGCAGCTTGGATTGGGGAACCACCGGGGAGCTGTTTTTT.

This rearrangement joins TRBV20-1 to TRBJ1-2; D is uncertain. This CDR3 is 12 amino acids long. Trimming pared 4 bases from V and 4 bases from J, leaving 10 bases between. Germline V gene lookup returns CDR1 DFQATT and CDR2 SNEGSKA (reference sequence). The CDR3 loop is CSATDGVYGYTF. DNA for the CDR3: TGCAGTGCTACCGACGGGGTCTATGGCTACACCTTC.

This clonotype has a count of ten or more. The chain is built from TRBV11-2 and TRBJ1-5; 8 bases fit TRBD1. V lost 3 bases to trimming and J lost 4 bases; unmatched junction nucleotides: 5. Germline CDR1 is SGHAT and CDR2 is FQNNGV. The CDR3 has 15 residues. CDR3 in amino acids: CASSFTDRGNQPQHF. DNA for the CDR3: TGTGCCAGCAGCTTTACCGACAGGGGAAATCAGCCCCAGCATTTT. The whole variable domain, filled in from reference TRBV11-2 and TRBJ1-5, reads EAGVAQSPRYKIIEKRQSVAFWCNPISGHATLYWYQQILGQGPKLLIQFQNNGVVDDSQLPKDRFSAERLKGVDSTLKIQPAKLEDSAVYLCASSFTDRGNQPQHFGDGTRLSIL.

CDR3 bases: TGTGCCAGCTCCTCCCGAAAAGGGGGCAAGTGGAACACTGAAGCTTTCTTT. Amino acids: CASSSRKGGKWNTEAFF. The chain has TRBV6-1 and TRBJ1-1; 7 positions match TRBD1. The V gene end was trimmed by 8 bases and the J gene end by 1 base; junction bases not matched to a gene: 16. This CDR3 region has 17 residues. Germline lookup yields CDR1 MNHNS and CDR2 SASEGT.

CDR3 region: CASRAGLVEAFF. CDR3 DNA sequence: TGTGCCAGCCGGGCAGGGTTGGTTGAAGCTTTCTTT. The chain combines TRBV7-9 with TRBJ1-1; tentatively, D is TRBD1 (5 bases). CDR1 and CDR2 (germline): SEHNR, FQNEAQ (reference sequence). The CDR3 covers 12 residues. V was cut by 8 bases and J by 7 bases, with 14 bases left in between.

The rearrangement uses TRBV19 and TRBJ1-1, with D perhaps matching TRBD1 (6 bases). This CDR3 is built from 13 residues. CDR1 LNHDA and CDR2 SQIVND come from the germline V gene (reference sequence). V was trimmed by 11 bases and J by 5 bases, leaving 18 bases between them. For the CDR3, the DNA is TGTGCCGCCTCGAGGGGGTGGGGGACTGAAGCTTTCTTT. Its translation is CAASRGWGTEAFF.